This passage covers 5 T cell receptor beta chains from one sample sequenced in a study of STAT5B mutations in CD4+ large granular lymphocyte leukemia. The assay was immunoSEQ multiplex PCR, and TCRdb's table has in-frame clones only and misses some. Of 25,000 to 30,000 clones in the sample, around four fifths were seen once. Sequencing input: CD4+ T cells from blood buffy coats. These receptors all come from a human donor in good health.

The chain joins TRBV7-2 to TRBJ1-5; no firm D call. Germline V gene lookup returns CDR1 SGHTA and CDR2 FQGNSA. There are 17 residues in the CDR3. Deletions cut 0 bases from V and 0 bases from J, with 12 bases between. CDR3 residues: CASSLARGPYSNQPQHF. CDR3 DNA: TGTGCCAGCAGCTTAGCCCGGGGTCCCTATAGCAATCAGCCCCAGCATTTT.

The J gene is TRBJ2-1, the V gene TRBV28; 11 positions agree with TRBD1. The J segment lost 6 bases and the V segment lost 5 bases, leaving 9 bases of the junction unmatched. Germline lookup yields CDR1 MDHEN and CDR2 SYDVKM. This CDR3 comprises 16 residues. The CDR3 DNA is TGTGCCAGCAGTCCCTTAGGACAGGGGGCAACCAATGAGCAGTTCTTC. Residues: CASSPLGQGATNEQFF.

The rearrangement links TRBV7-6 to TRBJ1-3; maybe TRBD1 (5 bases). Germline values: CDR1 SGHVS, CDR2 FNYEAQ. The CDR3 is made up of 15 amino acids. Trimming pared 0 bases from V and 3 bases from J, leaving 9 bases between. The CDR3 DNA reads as TGTGCCAGCAGCTTAGCGGGGGGGTTTGGAAACACCATATATTTT. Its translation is CASSLAGGFGNTIYF.

As DNA, the CDR3 is TGTGCCAGCTCACCACCGGACCGCGTCTCACTCCCGAACACTGAAGCTTTCTTT. Its translation is CASSPPDRVSLPNTEAFF. The V gene is TRBV18, the J gene TRBJ1-1; D remains ambiguous. The V gene's germline CDR1 is KGHSH and CDR2 LQKENI. The CDR3 has 18 amino acids. V dropped 0 bases and J dropped 1 base, with 18 bases sitting between them.

The CDR3 DNA reads as TGCGCCAGCAGCAACACAGGGATGAAGAGTGAAGCTTTCTTT. Protein product: CASSNTGMKSEAFF. This chain joins TRBV5-1 and TRBJ1-1, with D possibly being TRBD1 (6 bases). CDR3 length: 14 amino acids. Trimming left V 4 bases short and J 7 bases short, with 17 bases between. Germline V gives CDR1 SGHRS, CDR2 YFSETQ. Using reference TRBV5-1 and TRBJ1-1 for the parts outside the CDR3, the full variable domain is KAGVTQTPRYLIKTRGQQVTLSCSPISGHRSVSWYQQTPGQGLQFLFEYFSETQRNKGNFPGRFSGRQFSNSRSEMNVSTLELGDSALYLCASSNTGMKSEAFFGQGTRLTVV.